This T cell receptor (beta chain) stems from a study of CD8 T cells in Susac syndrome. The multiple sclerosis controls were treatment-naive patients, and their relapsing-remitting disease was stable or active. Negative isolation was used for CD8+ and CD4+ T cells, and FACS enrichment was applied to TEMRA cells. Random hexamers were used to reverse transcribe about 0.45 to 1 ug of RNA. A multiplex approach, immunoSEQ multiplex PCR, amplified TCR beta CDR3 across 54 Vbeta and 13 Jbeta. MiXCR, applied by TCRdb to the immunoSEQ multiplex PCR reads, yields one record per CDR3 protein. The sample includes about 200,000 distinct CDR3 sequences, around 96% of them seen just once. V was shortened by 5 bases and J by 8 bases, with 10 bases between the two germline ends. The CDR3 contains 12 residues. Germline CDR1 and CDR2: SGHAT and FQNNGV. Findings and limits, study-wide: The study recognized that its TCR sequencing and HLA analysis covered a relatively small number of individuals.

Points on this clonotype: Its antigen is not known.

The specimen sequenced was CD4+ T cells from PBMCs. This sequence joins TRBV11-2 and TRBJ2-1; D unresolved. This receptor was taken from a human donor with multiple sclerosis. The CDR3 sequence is CASSREGYEQFF. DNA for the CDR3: TGTGCCAGCAGCCGAGAAGGGTATGAGCAGTTCTTC.